Detailed here is one TCR beta chain. With V trimmed by 1 base and J by 6 bases, 3 bases remained unmatched. The CDR3 sequence is 14 residues long. CDR1 and CDR2 from the germline V gene are MNHEY and SVGEGT. Using immunoSEQ multiplex PCR, the repertoire was profiled, and TCRdb retains in-frame clones only, with some absent. Of 160,000 or so clones in the sample, over 75% were seen once. The sample belongs to a study of blood T cell repertoires in COVID-19. Study context: Collection of acute and convalescent COVID-19 samples took place in the United States, Italy and Spain. T cells, B-cell-depleted T cells, or PBMCs provided the cDNA or gDNA that served as material.

The clonotype was recovered from a man between 65 and 79 years old with active or convalescent COVID-19. The sequenced material came from peripheral blood. V usage is TRBV6-2 or TRBV6-3 and J usage is TRBJ1-2; 9 bases align to TRBD1. The CDR3 nucleotides read TGTGCCAGCAGTTACTTGGGGGACAGGGATGGCTACACCTTC. It yields the protein CASSYLGDRDGYTF.